This T cell receptor beta chain was recovered during a study of T cells in Graves' hyperthyroidism and ophthalmopathy. Turning to the study itself: The blood sample was taken at first diagnosis, before treatment began.

This clonotype was detected many times. From germline, CDR1 is DFQATT and CDR2 SNEGSKA (reference sequence). The length of the CDR3 is 16 residues. V was shortened by 0 bases and J by 0 bases, with 13 bases between the two germline ends. RNA transcripts served as the template for amplifying TCR beta CDR3 regions. Using the HTBI primer set, a first-round RT-PCR was run on the TCR CDR3. TCRdb reprocessed the multiplex PCR reads with MiXCR, giving one entry per CDR3 protein. Found here are approximately 610,000 distinct CDR3 sequences, 16% of them singletons; the top ten hold around a sixth. This TCR derives from a woman younger than 30 with Graves' hyperthyroidism. V and J are TRBV20-1 and TRBJ2-3; D is uncertain. The sequencing sample was made of blood. The CDR3: CSARDFEPPSTDTQYF. CDR3 in DNA: TGCAGTGCTAGAGATTTCGAGCCTCCTAGCACAGATACGCAGTATTTT.